The sequence of this T cell receptor (beta chain) was determined in a study of T cells after posttransplantation cyclophosphamide. Cells defined as naive were viable CD3+CD4+ or CD3+CD8+ and CCR7+CD45RA+CD45RO-CD95-CD27+CD28+. The CDR3 totals 12 residues. From germline, CDR1 is SNHLY and CDR2 FYNNEI. Trimming removed 8 bases at V and 5 bases at J, with 13 bases between. The data were produced by immunoSEQ multiplex PCR, yet TCRdb's version contains in-frame clones alone and is incomplete. This sample has over 20,000 clones, with nearly 99% found just once. Sequences were obtained from naive CD8+ T cells sorted from PBMCs. This clonotype was obtained from a middle-aged man in good health, CMV-negative, and a related stem cell transplant donor. V and J are TRBV2 and TRBJ2-7; tentative D call: TRBD2 (6 bases). The CDR3 is CASLHGGNEQYF. CDR3 in DNA: TGTGCCAGCCTGCATGGAGGGAACGAGCAGTACTTC.